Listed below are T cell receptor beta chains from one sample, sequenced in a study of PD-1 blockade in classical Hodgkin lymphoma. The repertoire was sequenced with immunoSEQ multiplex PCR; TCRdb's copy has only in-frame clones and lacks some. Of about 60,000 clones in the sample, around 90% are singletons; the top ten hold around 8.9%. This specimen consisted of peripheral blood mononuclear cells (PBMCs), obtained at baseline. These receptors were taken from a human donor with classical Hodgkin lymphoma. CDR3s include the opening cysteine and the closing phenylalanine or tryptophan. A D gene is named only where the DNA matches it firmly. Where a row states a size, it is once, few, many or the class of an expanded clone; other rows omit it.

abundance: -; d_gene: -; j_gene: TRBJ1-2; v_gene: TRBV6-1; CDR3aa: CASSEGSTAWGGYTF; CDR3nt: TGTGCCAGCAGTGAAGGGTCAACGGCTTGGGGTGGCTACACCTTC
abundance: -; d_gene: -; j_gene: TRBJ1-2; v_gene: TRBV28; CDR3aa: CASEQGFGVGLGYTF; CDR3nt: TGTGCCAGCGAGCAGGGTTTTGGGGTTGGGCTTGGCTACACCTTC
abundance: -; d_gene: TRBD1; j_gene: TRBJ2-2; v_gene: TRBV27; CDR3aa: CASSGAIGTGISNTGELFF; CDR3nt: TGTGCCAGCAGCGGTGCCATCGGGACAGGGATATCGAACACCGGGGAGCTGTTTTTT
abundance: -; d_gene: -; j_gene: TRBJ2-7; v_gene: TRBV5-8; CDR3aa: CASSLVGTDGYEQYF; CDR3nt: TGTGCCAGCAGCTTGGTCGGGACCGACGGGTACGAGCAGTACTTC
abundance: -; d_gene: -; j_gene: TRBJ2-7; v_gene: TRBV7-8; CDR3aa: CASSLDGGASSYEQYF; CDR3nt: TGTGCCAGCAGCTTAGACGGCGGGGCGAGCTCCTACGAGCAGTACTTC
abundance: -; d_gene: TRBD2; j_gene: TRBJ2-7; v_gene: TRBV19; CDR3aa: CASSIGGRGDEQYF; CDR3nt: TGTGCCAGTAGTATAGGCGGGAGGGGTGACGAGCAGTACTTC
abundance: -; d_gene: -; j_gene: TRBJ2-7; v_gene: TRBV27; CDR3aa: CASSHQGRWSYEQYF; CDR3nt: TGTGCCAGCAGCCACCAGGGCCGATGGTCCTACGAGCAGTACTTC
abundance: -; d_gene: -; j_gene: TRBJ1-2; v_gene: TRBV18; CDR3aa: CASSAQGLNYGYTF; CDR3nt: TGTGCCAGCTCGGCCCAGGGTCTGAACTATGGCTACACCTTC
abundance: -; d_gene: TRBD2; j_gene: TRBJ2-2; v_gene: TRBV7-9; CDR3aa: CASSLPRTSGTGELFF; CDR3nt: TGTGCCAGCAGCTTGCCCCGGACTAGCGGTACCGGGGAGCTGTTTTTT
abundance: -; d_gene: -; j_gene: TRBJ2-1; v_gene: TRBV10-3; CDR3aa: CAISELSVEQFF; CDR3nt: TGTGCCATCAGTGAGCTTAGCGTCGAGCAGTTCTTC
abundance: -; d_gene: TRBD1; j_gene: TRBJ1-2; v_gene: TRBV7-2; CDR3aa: CASSLETGVPNYGYTF; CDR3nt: TGTGCCAGCAGCTTAGAGACAGGGGTCCCTAACTATGGCTACACCTTC
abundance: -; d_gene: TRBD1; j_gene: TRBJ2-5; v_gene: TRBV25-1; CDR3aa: CASSAQGQGFWETQYF; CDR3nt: TGTGCCAGCAGTGCCCAGGGACAGGGATTCTGGGAGACCCAGTACTTC
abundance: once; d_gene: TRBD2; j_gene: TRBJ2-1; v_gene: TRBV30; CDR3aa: CACTSGRRDEQFF; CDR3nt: TGTGCCTGTACTAGCGGGAGACGGGATGAGCAGTTCTTC
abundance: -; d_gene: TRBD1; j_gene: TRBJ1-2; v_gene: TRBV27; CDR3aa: CASSRQGARGYGYTF; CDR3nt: TGTGCCAGCAGTCGACAGGGAGCTAGGGGCTATGGCTACACCTTC
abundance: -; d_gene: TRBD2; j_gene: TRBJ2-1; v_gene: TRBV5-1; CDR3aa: CASSPAGVPGFF; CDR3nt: TGCGCCAGCAGCCCGGCGGGAGTTCCTGGGTTCTTC
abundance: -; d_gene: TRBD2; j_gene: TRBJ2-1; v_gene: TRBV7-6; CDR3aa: CASSSRVGGIYNEQFF; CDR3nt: TGTGCCAGCAGCTCCCGCGTCGGGGGGATCTACAATGAGCAGTTCTTC
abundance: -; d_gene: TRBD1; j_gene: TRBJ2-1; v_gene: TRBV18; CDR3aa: CASSPRDRAYNEQFF; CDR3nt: TGTGCCAGCTCACCACGGGACAGGGCTTATAATGAGCAGTTCTTC
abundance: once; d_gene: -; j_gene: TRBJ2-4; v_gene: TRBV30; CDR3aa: CAWSKTWGWNIQYF; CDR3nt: TGTGCCTGGAGCAAGACGTGGGGTTGGAACATTCAGTACTTC
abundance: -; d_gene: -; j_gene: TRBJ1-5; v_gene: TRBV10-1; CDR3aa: CASSPLLVGLFNQPQHF; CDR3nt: TGCGCCAGCAGTCCTCTTCTAGTGGGGCTCTTCAATCAGCCCCAGCATTTT
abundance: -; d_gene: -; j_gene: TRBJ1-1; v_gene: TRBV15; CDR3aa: CATSDGNTEAFF; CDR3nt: TGTGCCACCAGCGACGGGAACACTGAAGCTTTCTTT
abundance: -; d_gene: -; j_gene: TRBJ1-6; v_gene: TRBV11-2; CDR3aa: CASSLAPLSPLHF; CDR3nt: TGTGCCAGCAGCTTAGCCCCCTTGTCACCCCTCCACTTT
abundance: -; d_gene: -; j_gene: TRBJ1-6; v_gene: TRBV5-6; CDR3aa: CASSLDRETESPLHF; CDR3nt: TGTGCCAGCAGCTTGGACCGGGAGACGGAATCACCCCTCCACTTT
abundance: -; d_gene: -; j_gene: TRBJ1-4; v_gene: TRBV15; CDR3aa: CATSRDGMANEKLFF; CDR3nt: TGTGCCACCAGCAGAGATGGAATGGCTAATGAAAAACTGTTTTTT
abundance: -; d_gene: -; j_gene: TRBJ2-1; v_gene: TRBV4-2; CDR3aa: CASSPPTATWNEQFF; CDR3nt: TGTGCCAGCAGCCCCCCCACGGCTACCTGGAATGAGCAGTTCTTC
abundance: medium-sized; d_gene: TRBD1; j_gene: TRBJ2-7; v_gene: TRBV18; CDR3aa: CASSRTGTQTEQYF; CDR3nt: TGTGCCAGCTCAAGGACAGGGACCCAGACGGAGCAGTACTTC
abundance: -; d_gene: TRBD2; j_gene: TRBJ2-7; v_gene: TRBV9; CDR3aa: CASSEGGVSSYEQYF; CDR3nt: TGTGCCAGCAGCGAGGGAGGGGTTAGCTCCTACGAGCAGTACTTC
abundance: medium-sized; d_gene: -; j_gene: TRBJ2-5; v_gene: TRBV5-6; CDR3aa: CASTGGETQYF; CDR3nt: TGTGCCAGCACTGGTGGGGAGACCCAGTACTTC
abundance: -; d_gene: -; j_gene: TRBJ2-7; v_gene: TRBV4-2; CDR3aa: CASSQDPTRTPYEQYF; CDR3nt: TGTGCCAGCAGCCAAGATCCGACTAGGACCCCCTACGAGCAGTACTTC
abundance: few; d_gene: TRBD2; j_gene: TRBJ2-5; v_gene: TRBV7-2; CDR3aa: CASSLARGEATQYF; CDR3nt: TGTGCCAGCAGCTTAGCGCGGGGGGAGGCGACCCAGTACTTC
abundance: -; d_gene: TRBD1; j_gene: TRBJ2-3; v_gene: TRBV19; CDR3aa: CASEGAGTDTQYF; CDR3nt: TGTGCCAGTGAGGGGGCAGGCACAGATACGCAGTATTTT
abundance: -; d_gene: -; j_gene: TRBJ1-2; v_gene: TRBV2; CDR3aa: CASSERLGTNYGYTF; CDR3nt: TGTGCCAGCAGTGAAAGGTTAGGAACGAACTATGGCTACACCTTC
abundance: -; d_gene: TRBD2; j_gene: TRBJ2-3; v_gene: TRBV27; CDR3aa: CASRELAGGQDTQYF; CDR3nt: TGTGCCAGCAGAGAGCTAGCGGGAGGGCAAGATACGCAGTATTTT
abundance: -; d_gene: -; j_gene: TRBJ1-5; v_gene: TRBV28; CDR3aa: CASSSAHLVQPQHF; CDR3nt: TGTGCCAGCAGTTCGGCCCACTTGGTACAGCCCCAGCATTTT
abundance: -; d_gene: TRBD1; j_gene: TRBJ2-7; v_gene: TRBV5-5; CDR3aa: CASSLLPTGAYEQYF; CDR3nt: TGTGCCAGCAGCTTACTCCCGACAGGGGCCTACGAGCAGTACTTC
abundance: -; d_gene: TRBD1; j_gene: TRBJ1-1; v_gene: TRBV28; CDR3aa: CASSPRTGWWSEAFF; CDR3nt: TGTGCCAGCAGTCCCCGGACAGGGTGGTGGTCTGAAGCTTTCTTT
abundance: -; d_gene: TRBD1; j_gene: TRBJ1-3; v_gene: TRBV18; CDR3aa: CASSVQGETGNTIYF; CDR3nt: TGTGCCAGCTCGGTCCAGGGGGAAACTGGAAACACCATATATTTT
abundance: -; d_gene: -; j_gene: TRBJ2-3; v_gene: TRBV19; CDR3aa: CASSTPPITDTQYF; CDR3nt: TGTGCCAGTAGTACACCTCCAATCACAGATACGCAGTATTTT
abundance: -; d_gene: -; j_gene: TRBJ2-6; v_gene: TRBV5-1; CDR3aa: CASSLEAPGANVLTF; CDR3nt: TGCGCCAGCAGCTTGGAAGCCCCTGGGGCCAACGTCCTGACTTTC
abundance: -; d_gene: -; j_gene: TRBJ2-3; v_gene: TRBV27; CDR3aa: CASKLGDTQYF; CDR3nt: TGTGCCAGCAAATTGGGGGATACGCAGTATTTT
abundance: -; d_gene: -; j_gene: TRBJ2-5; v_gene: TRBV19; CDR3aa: CASSIVPRQETQYF; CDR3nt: TGTGCCAGTAGTATAGTCCCTAGGCAAGAGACCCAGTACTTC
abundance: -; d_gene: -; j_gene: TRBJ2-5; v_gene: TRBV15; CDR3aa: CATSRRRGGEETQYF; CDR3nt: TGTGCCACCAGCAGGCGCCGAGGTGGCGAAGAGACCCAGTACTTC
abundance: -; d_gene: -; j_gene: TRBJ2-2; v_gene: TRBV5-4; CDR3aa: CASSLKGTFGELFF; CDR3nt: TGTGCCAGCAGCTTAAAAGGGACCTTTGGGGAGCTGTTTTTT
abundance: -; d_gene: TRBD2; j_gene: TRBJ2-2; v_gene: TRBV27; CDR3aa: CASSSGLAGVTGELFF; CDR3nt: TGTGCCAGCAGTTCCGGACTAGCGGGAGTAACCGGGGAGCTGTTTTTT
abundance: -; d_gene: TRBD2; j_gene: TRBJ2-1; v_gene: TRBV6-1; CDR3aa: CASDLAGAYNEQFF; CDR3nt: TGTGCCAGCGACTTAGCGGGAGCCTACAATGAGCAGTTCTTC
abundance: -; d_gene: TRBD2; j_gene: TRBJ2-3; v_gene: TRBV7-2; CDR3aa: CASNGLAGAQISTDTQYF; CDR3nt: TGTGCCAGCAACGGACTAGCGGGGGCACAAATCAGCACAGATACGCAGTATTTT
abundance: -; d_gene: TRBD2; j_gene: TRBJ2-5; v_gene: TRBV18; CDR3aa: CASSPGLAGETQYF; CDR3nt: TGTGCCAGCTCTCCTGGACTAGCGGGGGAGACCCAGTACTTC
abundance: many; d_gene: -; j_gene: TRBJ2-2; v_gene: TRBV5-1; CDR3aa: CASSQGTVNTGELFF; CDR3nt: TGCGCCAGCAGCCAGGGGACCGTTAACACCGGGGAGCTGTTTTTT
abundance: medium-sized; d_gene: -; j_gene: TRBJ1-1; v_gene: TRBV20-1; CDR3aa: CSAPRQDRAFF; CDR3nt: TGCAGTGCCCCAAGACAGGACCGAGCTTTCTTT
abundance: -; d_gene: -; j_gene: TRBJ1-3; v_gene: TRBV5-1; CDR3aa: CASSLWFEGNTIYF; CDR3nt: TGCGCCAGCAGCCTTTGGTTCGAAGGAAACACCATATATTTT
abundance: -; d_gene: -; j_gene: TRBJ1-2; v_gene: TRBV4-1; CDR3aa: CASSQALGGIYGYTF; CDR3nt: TGCGCCAGCAGCCAGGCATTAGGGGGTATCTATGGCTACACCTTC
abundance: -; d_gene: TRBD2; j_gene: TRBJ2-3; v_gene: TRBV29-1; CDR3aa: CSVEVGLAGNTQYF; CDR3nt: TGCAGCGTTGAAGTAGGACTAGCGGGGAATACGCAGTATTTT
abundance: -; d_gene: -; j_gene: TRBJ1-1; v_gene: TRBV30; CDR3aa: CAWSAFPSRDTEAFF; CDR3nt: TGTGCCTGGAGTGCTTTCCCTTCAAGGGACACTGAAGCTTTCTTT
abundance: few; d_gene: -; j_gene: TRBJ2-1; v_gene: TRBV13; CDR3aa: CASSLVPAGNEQFF; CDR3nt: TGTGCCAGCAGCCTTGTGCCTGCCGGCAATGAGCAGTTCTTC